Following are 14 T cell receptor beta chains from one sample sequenced in a study of shared clonotypes between healthy human individuals. Profiling relied on immunoSEQ multiplex PCR, and the TCRdb table lists in-frame clones only, not all of them. The table records 600,000 to 750,000 clones, about nine tenths of them present only once. Source material: memory CD8+ T cells from PBMCs. The sample's subset: CD45RO+ cells pooled with CCR7-negative TemRA cells. These receptors came from a man aged 18 to 29 in good health. Some clones in this sample may be carry-over from other donors' samples.

The chain recombines TRBV7-9 with TRBJ2-1; D is unresolved. V lost 4 bases and J lost 8, with 12 bases in between. From germline, CDR1 is SEHNR and CDR2 FQNEAQ (reference sequence). This CDR3 has 13 residues. The CDR3 DNA sequence: TGTGCCAGCAGCTCCGGGCCCCCGGATGAGCAGTTCTTC. This translates into CASSSGPPDEQFF.

V and J are TRBV11-2 and TRBJ1-1; D is ambiguous. This CDR3 is 15 amino acids long. Germline V gene data show CDR1 as SGHAT and CDR2 as FQNNGV. Deletions cut 1 base from V and 0 bases from J, with 9 bases between. DNA of the CDR3: TGTGCCAGCAGCTTAGTCAAGGGAGTGAACACTGAAGCTTTCTTT. Translated, it gives CASSLVKGVNTEAFF.

The chain employs TRBV27 and TRBJ2-2; TRBD2 matches 7 bases. The J segment lost 6 bases and the V segment lost 6 bases, leaving 1 base of the junction unmatched. CDR1 and CDR2 from the germline V gene are MNHEY and SMNVEV (reference sequence). This CDR3 spans 12 amino acids. CDR3 region: CASSGLAGELFF. CDR3 DNA: TGTGCCAGCAGCGGACTAGCCGGGGAGCTGTTTTTT.

This sequence joins TRBV2 and TRBJ2-1; the D gene is possibly TRBD2 (6 bases). There are 14 residues in the CDR3. Trimming stripped 2 bases from V and 10 bases from J, with 15 bases between. Germline V CDR1 and CDR2: SNHLY, FYNNEI. The CDR3 bases are TGTGCCAGCAGTGAAAGTTGGCGGGACCGAGAGCAGTTCTTC. Translation: CASSESWRDREQFF. The full variable domain, completed using reference TRBV2 and TRBJ2-1, is EPEVTQTPSHQVTQMGQEVILRCVPISNHLYFYWYRQILGQKVEFLVSFYNNEISEKSEIFDDQFSVERPDGSNFTLKIRSTKLEDSAMYFCASSESWRDREQFFGPGTRLTVL.

The genes are TRBV11-2 and TRBJ1-6, with D tentatively TRBD1 (5 bases). The V and J ends lost 6 bases and 7 bases respectively, with 19 bases between them. The CDR3 has 16 amino acids. CDR1 and CDR2 from the germline V gene are SGHAT and FQNNGV. In DNA form, the CDR3 reads TGTGCCAGCAGAATTAGTTACCGGGGCCTGAATTCACCCCTCCACTTT. It encodes CASRISYRGLNSPLHF.

This clone was recorded once. The chain is built from TRBV5-6 and TRBJ2-3, with D possibly being TRBD1 or TRBD2 (5 bases each). There are 16 residues in the CDR3. Germline CDR1 SGHDT, CDR2 YYEEEE. V lost 2 bases, J lost 0 bases, and 13 bases lay in between. The CDR3 coding sequence is TGTGCCAGCAGCTTTGGGACGGCCTTTAGCACAGATACGCAGTATTTT. Protein: CASSFGTAFSTDTQYF. Variable domain in full (rest from reference TRBV5-6 and TRBJ2-3): DAGVTQSPTHLIKTRGQQVTLRCSPKSGHDTVSWYQQALGQGPQFIFQYYEEEERQRGNFPDRFSGHQFPNYSSELNVNALLLGDSALYLCASSFGTAFSTDTQYFGPGTRLTVL.

This clone occurred once. J is TRBJ1-4 and V is TRBV7-8, with D unclear. The V end lost 2 bases, the J end lost 8 bases, and 21 bases lay between the germline ends. CDR3 size: 17 residues. Germline-derived CDR1 and CDR2 are SGHVS and FQNEAQ. The DNA for the CDR3 is TGTGCCAGCAGCTTATCGGCCCCCGGAACTATCGGCGAAAAACTGTTTTTT. Translated, it gives CASSLSAPGTIGEKLFF.

This sequence joins TRBV19 and TRBJ2-1, with D unresolved. The length of the CDR3 is 13 residues. V gave up 3 bases and J gave up 7 bases, with 10 bases separating them. Germline V gene sequence: CDR1 LNHDA, CDR2 SQIVND (reference sequence). The CDR3 DNA reads as TGTGCCAGTAGTATCGCCGGCTGGAATGAGCAGTTCTTC. Its translation is CASSIAGWNEQFF. Full variable domain (rest looked up from reference TRBV19 and TRBJ2-1): DGGITQSPKYLFRKEGQNVTLSCEQNLNHDAMYWYRQDPGQGLRLIYYSQIVNDFQKGDIAEGYSVSREKKESFPLTVTSAQKNPTAFYLCASSIAGWNEQFFGPGTRLTVL.

The J gene is TRBJ1-2, the V gene TRBV19, with 8 positions matching TRBD1. Germline assignment: CDR1 LNHDA and CDR2 SQIVND (reference sequence). The CDR3 contains 10 residues. The V segment lost 10 bases and the J segment 8 bases; nucleotides outside the gene matches: 3. The CDR3 region is CATGQGGYTF. DNA of the CDR3: TGTGCCACTGGACAGGGCGGCTACACCTTC. Drawing the rest from reference TRBV19 and TRBJ1-2, the complete variable domain is DGGITQSPKYLFRKEGQNVTLSCEQNLNHDAMYWYRQDPGQGLRLIYYSQIVNDFQKGDIAEGYSVSREKKESFPLTVTSAQKNPTAFYLCATGQGGYTFGSGTRLTVV.

This chain links TRBV10-3 with TRBJ1-2; 9 positions agree with TRBD1. V shed 8 bases, J shed 2 bases, and the junction held 9 bases outside the gene matches. The CDR3 spans 15 residues. Germline V gene lookup returns CDR1 ENHRY and CDR2 SYGVKD. The CDR3 DNA follows: TGTGCCATCCGGATAGGGACAGGGCCCAACTATGGCTACACCTTC. Translated: CAIRIGTGPNYGYTF.

This chain connects TRBV28 to TRBJ2-1; 7 positions agree with TRBD1. The CDR3 spans 16 residues. CDR1 and CDR2 from the germline V gene are MDHEN and SYDVKM. Trimming took 5 bases from V and 5 from J; bases not matched to a gene: 12. The CDR3, as DNA: TGTGCCAGCAGTCTCGAAACAGGGGATTTTGACAATGAGCAGTTCTTC. Its protein product is CASSLETGDFDNEQFF.

V and J are TRBV5-6 and TRBJ1-1; D not certain. With 0 bases removed from V and 1 base from J, the gap between germline ends came to 13 bases. Germline V gene lookup returns CDR1 SGHDT and CDR2 YYEEEE. The CDR3 runs 16 residues. The CDR3 is CASSLAPGWGNTEAFF. Here the CDR3 DNA reads TGTGCCAGCAGCTTGGCCCCCGGTTGGGGGAACACTGAAGCTTTCTTT.

V and J are TRBV15 and TRBJ1-2, with 8 bases matching TRBD1. CDR3 length: 13 residues. CDR1 is LNHNV, CDR2 YYDKDF, per germline (reference sequence). J gave up 8 bases and V 6 bases, and 8 bases lay outside the gene matches. DNA for the CDR3: TGTGCCACCAGGGACAGGGTAGCTCGCGGCTACACCTTC. The encoded protein is CATRDRVARGYTF.

The chain uses TRBV7-6 and TRBJ2-1, with D tentatively TRBD2 (6 bases). Germline CDR1 and CDR2: SGHVS and FNYEAQ. V was cut by 5 bases and J by 9 bases, with 11 bases left in between. The CDR3 sequence is 12 residues long. The CDR3 DNA sequence: TGTGCCAGCAGCCCGACTAGTGCTGAGCAGTTCTTC. This encodes CASSPTSAEQFF.